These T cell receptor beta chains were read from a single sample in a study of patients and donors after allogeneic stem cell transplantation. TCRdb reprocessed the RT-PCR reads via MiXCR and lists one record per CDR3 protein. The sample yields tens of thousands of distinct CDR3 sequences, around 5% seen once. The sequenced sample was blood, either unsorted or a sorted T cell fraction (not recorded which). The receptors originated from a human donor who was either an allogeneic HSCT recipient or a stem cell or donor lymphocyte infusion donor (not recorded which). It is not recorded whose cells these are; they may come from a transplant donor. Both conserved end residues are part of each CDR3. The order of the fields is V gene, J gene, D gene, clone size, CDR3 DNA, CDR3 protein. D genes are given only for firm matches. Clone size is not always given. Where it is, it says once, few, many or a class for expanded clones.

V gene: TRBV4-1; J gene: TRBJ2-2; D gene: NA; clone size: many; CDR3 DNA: TGCGCCAGCAGCCAAGTTCACAGGGTCGAAACCGGGGAGCTGTTTTTT; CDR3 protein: CASSQVHRVETGELFF
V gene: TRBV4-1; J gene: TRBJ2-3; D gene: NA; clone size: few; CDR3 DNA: TGCGCCAGCAGCCAGTCGCCAGTGATAAGCGATACGCAGTATTTT; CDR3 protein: CASSQSPVISDTQYF
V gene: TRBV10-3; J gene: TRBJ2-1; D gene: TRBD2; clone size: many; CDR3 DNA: TGTGCCATCAGTGAGTGGCAGCGGGAGCTTTCCTACAATGAGCAGTTCTTC; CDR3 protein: CAISEWQRELSYNEQFF
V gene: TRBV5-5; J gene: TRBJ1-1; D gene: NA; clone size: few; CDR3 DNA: TGTGCCAGCAGCCGCCCCGGGCTCCCTGAAGCTTTCTTT; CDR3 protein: CASSRPGLPEAFF
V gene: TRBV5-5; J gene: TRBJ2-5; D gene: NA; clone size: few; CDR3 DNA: TGTGCCAGCACCCTTTTCAGGGAGACCCAGTACTTC; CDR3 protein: CASTLFRETQYF
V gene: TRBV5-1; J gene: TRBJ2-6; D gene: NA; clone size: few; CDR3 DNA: TGCGCCAGCAGCCGTCGCTCTGGGGCCAACGTCCTGACTTTC; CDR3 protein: CASSRRSGANVLTF
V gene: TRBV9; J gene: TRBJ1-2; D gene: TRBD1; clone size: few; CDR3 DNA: TGTGCCAGCAGCGGCGGACAGGGGGCGCCTAACTATGGCTACACCTTC; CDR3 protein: CASSGGQGAPNYGYTF
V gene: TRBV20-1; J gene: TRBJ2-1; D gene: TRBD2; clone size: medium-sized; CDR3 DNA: TGCAGTGCTAGTCATACCGGGACTAGCGGGAGGGGTGAGCAGTTCTTC; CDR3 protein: CSASHTGTSGRGEQFF
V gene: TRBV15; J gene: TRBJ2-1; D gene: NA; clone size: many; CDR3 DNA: TGTGCCACCAGCAACCTGAATGAGCAGTTCTTC; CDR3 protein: CATSNLNEQFF
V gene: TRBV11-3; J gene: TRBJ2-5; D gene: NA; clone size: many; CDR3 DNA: TGTGCCAGCAGCTACTATATCAGGGAGACCCAGTACTTC; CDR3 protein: CASSYYIRETQYF
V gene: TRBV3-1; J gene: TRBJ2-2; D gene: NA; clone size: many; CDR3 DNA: TGTGCCAGCAGCAAAAGCACGCGGGTCGCGAACACCGGGGAGCTGTTTTTT; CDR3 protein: CASSKSTRVANTGELFF
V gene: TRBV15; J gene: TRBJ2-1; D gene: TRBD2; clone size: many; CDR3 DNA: TGTGCCACCAGCAGAGATCCGGGGATAGGAGATCGGGAGGATGAGCAGTTCTTC; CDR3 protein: CATSRDPGIGDREDEQFF
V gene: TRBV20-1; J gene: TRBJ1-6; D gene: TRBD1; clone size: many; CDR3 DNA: TGCAGTGCTATACGGTCAATGGGACAGGGGATAAATTCACCCCTCCACTTT; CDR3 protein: CSAIRSMGQGINSPLHF
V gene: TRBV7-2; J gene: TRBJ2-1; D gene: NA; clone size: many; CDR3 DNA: TGTGCCAGCAGCCTTTTGGCCCTAGCGCAAAATGAGCAGTTCTTC; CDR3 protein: CASSLLALAQNEQFF
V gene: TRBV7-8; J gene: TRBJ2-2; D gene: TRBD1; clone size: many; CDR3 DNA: TGTGCCGGATCGGGACAGGGTACCTCCGGGGAGCTGTTTTTT; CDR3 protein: CAGSGQGTSGELFF
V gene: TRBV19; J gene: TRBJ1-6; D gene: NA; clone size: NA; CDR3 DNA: TGTGCCAGTAGTAATCGGAGGGTGGCCCTTAATTCACCCCTCCACTTT; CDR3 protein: CASSNRRVALNSPLHF